This TCR beta chain was sequenced in a study of CD8 T cells in ankylosing spondylitis. Study findings and constraints: The authors reported significant enrichment of disease-linked clones in matched ankylosing spondylitis synovial fluid. It appeared that ankylosing spondylitis blood was characterized by a TCR beta motif of eight highly homologous variants.

This clonotype has just a few counts. What it binds is not known. TCRdb ran MiXCR on the 5' RACE reads and lists one entry per CDR3 protein. Here the sample spans under 400,000 distinct CDR3 sequences, 11% being singletons. The TCR sequence derives from a female donor with ankylosing spondylitis or in good health (not recorded which). The sample was blood, either unsorted or a sorted T cell fraction (not recorded which).

The CDR3 coding sequence is TGTGCCAGCAGTATCGGACTAGCGGGGACCGGGGAGCTGTTTTTT. As protein: CASSIGLAGTGELFF. The V call is TRBV27, the J call TRBJ2-2; TRBD2 matches at 12 bases. This CDR3 contains 15 residues. J was trimmed by 5 bases and V by 5 bases; bases with no gene match: 3. CDR1 is MNHEY and CDR2 is SMNVEV in the germline V gene (reference sequence).